The sample holds a few counts of the clone carrying this T cell receptor (beta chain). Its antigen is still unknown. Germline V gene sequence: CDR1 LNHDA, CDR2 SQIVND (reference sequence). V was clipped by 2 bases and J by 10 bases, with 9 bases between them. This CDR3 spans 13 amino acids. Method: immunoSEQ multiplex PCR; TCRdb's copy keeps in-frame clones and lacks some. The sample consists of over 120,000 clones, 75% to 85% of them appearing once. These data are taken from a study of cytotoxic CD8 clonotypes in ibrutinib-treated CLL. Broader study findings: Public clonotypes (which were uncommon) either contracted or remained stable on treatment.

The receptor was isolated from a human donor with chronic lymphocytic leukemia. The specimen was PBMCs, collected after 36 months of ibrutinib treatment. V gene TRBV19 combines with J gene TRBJ1-6; D is perhaps TRBD1 (5 bases). Here the CDR3 reads CASSITRDSPLHF. CDR3 nucleotide sequence: TGTGCCAGTAGTATAACCAGGGACTCACCCCTCCACTTT.